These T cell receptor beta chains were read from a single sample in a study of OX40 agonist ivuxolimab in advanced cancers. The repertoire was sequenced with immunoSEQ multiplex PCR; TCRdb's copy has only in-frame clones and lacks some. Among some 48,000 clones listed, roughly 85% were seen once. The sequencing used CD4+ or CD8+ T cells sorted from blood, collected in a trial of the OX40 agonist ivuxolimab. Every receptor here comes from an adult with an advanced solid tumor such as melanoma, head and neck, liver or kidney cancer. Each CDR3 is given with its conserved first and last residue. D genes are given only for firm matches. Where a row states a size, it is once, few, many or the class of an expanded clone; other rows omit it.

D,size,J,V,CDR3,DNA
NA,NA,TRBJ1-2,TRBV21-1,CASSKQGTLNYGYTF,TGTGCCAGCAGCAAACAGGGAACGCTCAACTATGGCTACACCTTC
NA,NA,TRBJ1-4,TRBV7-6,CASSLRMNEKLFF,TGTGCCAGCAGCTTGCGCATGAATGAAAAACTGTTTTTT
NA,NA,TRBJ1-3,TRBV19,CASSIRGGFSGNTIYF,TGTGCCAGTAGTATTCGTGGCGGCTTCTCTGGAAACACCATATATTTT
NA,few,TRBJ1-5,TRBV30,CAWSDAGHQPQHF,TGTGCCTGGAGTGATGCGGGACATCAGCCCCAGCATTTT
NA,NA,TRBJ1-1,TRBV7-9,CASSLDLRDTEAFF,TGTGCCAGCAGCTTAGACTTGAGGGACACTGAAGCTTTCTTT
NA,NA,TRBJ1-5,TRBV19,CASNFGGGGQPQHF,TGTGCCAGTAATTTTGGGGGGGGAGGACAGCCCCAGCATTTT
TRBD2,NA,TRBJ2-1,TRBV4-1,CASRQRRIAGVSDEQFF,TGCGCCAGCAGGCAGCGGAGGATAGCGGGAGTTTCAGATGAGCAGTTCTTC
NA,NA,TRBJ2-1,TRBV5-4,CASSLDRDGINEQFF,TGTGCCAGCAGCTTGGACAGGGATGGAATCAATGAGCAGTTCTTC
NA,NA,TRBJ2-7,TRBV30,CAWALGRTHEQYF,TGTGCCTGGGCATTGGGACGTACCCACGAGCAGTACTTC
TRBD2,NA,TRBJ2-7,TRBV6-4,CASSDSMSLASGSDGEEQYF,TGTGCCAGCAGTGACTCGATGTCTCTGGCTAGCGGGAGTGATGGAGAAGAGCAGTACTTC
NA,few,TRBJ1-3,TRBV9,CASSVDSKDSGNTIYF,TGTGCCAGCAGCGTAGACAGTAAAGACTCTGGAAACACCATATATTTT
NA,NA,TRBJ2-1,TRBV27,CASSFLTRVTNEQFF,TGTGCCAGCAGTTTTCTGACTAGGGTTACCAATGAGCAGTTCTTC
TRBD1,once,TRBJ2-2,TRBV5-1,CASSEGARNTGELFF,TGCGCCAGCAGCGAGGGGGCTAGGAACACCGGGGAGCTGTTTTTT
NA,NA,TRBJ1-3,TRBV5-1,CASSAQGSGNTIYF,TGCGCCAGCAGCGCCCAGGGATCCGGAAACACCATATATTTT
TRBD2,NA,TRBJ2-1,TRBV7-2,CASSFSTSGGYNEQFF,TGTGCCAGCAGCTTCTCTACTAGCGGGGGATACAATGAGCAGTTCTTC
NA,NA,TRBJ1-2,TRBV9,CASSVAGVEQKGVGYTF,TGTGCCAGCAGCGTAGCGGGGGTGGAACAGAAGGGTGTCGGCTACACCTTC
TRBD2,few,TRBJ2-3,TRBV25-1,CASMASGGFTDTQYF,TGTGCCAGCATGGCTAGCGGGGGGTTCACAGATACGCAGTATTTT
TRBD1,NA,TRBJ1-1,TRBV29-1,CSVRAGGNTEAFF,TGCAGCGTTAGGGCAGGGGGGAACACTGAAGCTTTCTTT
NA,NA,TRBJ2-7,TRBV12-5,CASGLTGDRTLLNF,TGTGCTAGTGGTCTCACAGGTGACCGTACGTTGCTGAACTTC
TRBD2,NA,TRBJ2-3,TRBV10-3,CAISPTSGMFADTQYF,TGTGCCATCAGCCCTACTAGCGGGATGTTCGCAGATACGCAGTATTTT
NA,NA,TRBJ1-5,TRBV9,CASSGQVGQPQHF,TGTGCCAGCAGCGGGCAGGTCGGGCAGCCCCAGCATTTT
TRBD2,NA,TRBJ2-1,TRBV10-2,CASRPSSGSSYNEQFF,TGCGCCAGCAGGCCTTCGAGCGGGAGCTCCTACAATGAGCAGTTCTTC
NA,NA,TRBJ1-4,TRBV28,CASSLGRLISKLFF,TGTGCCAGCAGTTTAGGGCGGCTTATCTCAAAACTGTTTTTT
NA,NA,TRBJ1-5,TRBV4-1,CASSVHGAPNQPQHF,TGCGCCAGCAGCGTACACGGAGCCCCCAATCAGCCCCAGCATTTT
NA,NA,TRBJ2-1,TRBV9,CASSPSLSRGIRNEQFF,TGTGCCAGCAGCCCGTCCCTTAGTAGAGGGATACGCAATGAGCAGTTCTTC
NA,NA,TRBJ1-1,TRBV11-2,CASSLNRRNTEAFF,TGTGCCAGCAGCTTAAACAGAAGGAACACTGAAGCTTTCTTT